This T cell receptor (beta chain) is from a study of shared clonotypes between healthy human individuals. Study-wide findings and caveats: Naive CD4 clonotypes overlapped across several donors at 4.5% to 5.5%.

Clones were read by immunoSEQ multiplex PCR, and TCRdb kept only the in-frame ones, dropping some. The sample holds about a million clones, over 60% seen once. Trimming stripped 0 bases from V and 0 bases from J, with 7 bases between. There are 15 residues in the CDR3. Germline CDR1 and CDR2: SGHRS and YFSETQ. A remark on this clone: Its specificity is not known. This CDR3 is also generated by other DNA sequences in the sample.

The sample was memory CD4+ T cells sorted from blood. This sample's subset: CD45RA-negative fraction. The sequence derives from a man younger than 35 in good health. This rearrangement joins TRBV5-1 to TRBJ2-1; D call uncertain. The CDR3 nucleotides are TGCGCCAGCAGCTTGGGGGGATTCTCCTACAATGAGCAGTTCTTC. Its protein product is CASSLGGFSYNEQFF.